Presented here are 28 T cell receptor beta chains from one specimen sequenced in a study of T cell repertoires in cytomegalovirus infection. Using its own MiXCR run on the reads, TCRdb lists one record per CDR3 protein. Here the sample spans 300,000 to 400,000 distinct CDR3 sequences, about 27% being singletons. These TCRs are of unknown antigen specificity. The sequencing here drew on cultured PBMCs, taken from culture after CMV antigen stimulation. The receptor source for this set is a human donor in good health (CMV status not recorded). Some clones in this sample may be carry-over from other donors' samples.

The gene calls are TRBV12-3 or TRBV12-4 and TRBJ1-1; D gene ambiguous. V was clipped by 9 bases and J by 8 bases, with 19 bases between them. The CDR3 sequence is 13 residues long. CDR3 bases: TGTGCCAGTACCTACCTGGATAAGGGAGAAGCTTTCTTT. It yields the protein CASTYLDKGEAFF.

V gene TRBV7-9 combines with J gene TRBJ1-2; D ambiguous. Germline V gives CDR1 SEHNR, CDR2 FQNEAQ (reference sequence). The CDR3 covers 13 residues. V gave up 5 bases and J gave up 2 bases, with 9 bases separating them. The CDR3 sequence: CASSPITNYGYTF. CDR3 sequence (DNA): TGTGCCAGCAGCCCCATCACCAACTATGGCTACACCTTC. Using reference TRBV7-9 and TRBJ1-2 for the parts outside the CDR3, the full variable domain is DTGVSQNPRHKITKRGQNVTFRCDPISEHNRLYWYRQTLGQGPEFLTYFQNEAQLEKSRLLSDRFSAERPKGSFSTLEIQRTEQGDSAMYLCASSPITNYGYTFGSGTRLTVV.

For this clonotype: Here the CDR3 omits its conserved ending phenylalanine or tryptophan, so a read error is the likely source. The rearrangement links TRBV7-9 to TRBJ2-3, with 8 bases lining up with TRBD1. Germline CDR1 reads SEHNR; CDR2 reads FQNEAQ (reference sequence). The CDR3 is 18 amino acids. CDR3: CTSSPIVSLQGGTDTQYC. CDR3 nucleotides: TGTACCAGCAGCCCGATCGTATCATTACAGGGGGGAACAGATACGCAGTATTGT.

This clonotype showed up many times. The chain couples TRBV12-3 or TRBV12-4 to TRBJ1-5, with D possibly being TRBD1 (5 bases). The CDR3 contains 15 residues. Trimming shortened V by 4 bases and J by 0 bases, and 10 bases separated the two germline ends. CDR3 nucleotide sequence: TGTGCCAGCAGTTCGGATGGGGCTAGCAATCAGCCCCAGCATTTT. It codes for CASSSDGASNQPQHF.

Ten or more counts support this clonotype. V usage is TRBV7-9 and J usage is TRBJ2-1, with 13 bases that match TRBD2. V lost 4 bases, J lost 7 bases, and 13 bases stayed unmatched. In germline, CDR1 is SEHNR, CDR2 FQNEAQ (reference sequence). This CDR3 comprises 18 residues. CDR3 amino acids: CASSSWTSGGPLGNEQFF. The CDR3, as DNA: TGTGCCAGCAGCTCCTGGACTAGCGGGGGCCCCCTAGGAAATGAGCAGTTCTTC. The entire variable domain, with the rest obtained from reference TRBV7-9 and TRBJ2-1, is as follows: DTGVSQNPRHKITKRGQNVTFRCDPISEHNRLYWYRQTLGQGPEFLTYFQNEAQLEKSRLLSDRFSAERPKGSFSTLEIQRTEQGDSAMYLCASSSWTSGGPLGNEQFFGPGTRLTVL.

The CDR3 spells CSARPPRASSYNEQFF. In DNA form, the CDR3 reads TGCAGTGCTAGGCCTCCACGGGCAAGCTCCTACAATGAGCAGTTCTTC. The J gene is TRBJ2-1, the V gene TRBV20-1; D gene unclear. The CDR3 has 16 amino acids. V lost 3 bases to trimming and J lost 0 bases, with 15 bases between them. Germline V lookup: CDR1 DFQATT, CDR2 SNEGSKA (reference sequence).

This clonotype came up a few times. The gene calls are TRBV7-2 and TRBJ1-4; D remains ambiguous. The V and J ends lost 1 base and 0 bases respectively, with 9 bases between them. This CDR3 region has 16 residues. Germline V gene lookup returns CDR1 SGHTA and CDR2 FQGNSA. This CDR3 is CASSLVKQPTNEKLFF. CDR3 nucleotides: TGTGCCAGCAGCTTAGTTAAGCAGCCAACTAATGAAAAACTGTTTTTT.

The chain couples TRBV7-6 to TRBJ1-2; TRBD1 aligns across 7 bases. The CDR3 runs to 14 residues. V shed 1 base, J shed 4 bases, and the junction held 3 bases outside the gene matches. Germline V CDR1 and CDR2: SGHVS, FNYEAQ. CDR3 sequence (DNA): TGTGCCAGCAGCTTAGAGGCAGGGGGCTATGGCTACACCTTC. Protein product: CASSLEAGGYGYTF. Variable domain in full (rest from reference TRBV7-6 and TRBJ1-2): GAGVSQSPRYKVTKRGQDVALRCDPISGHVSLYWYRQALGQGPEFLTYFNYEAQQDKSGLPNDRFSAERPEGSISTLTIQRTEQRDSAMYRCASSLEAGGYGYTFGSGTRLTVV.

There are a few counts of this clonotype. The CDR3 DNA sequence: TGTGCCATCAGTGATACGGGTTTCCAAGAGACCCAGTACTTC. Its protein product is CAISDTGFQETQYF. This chain joins TRBV10-3 and TRBJ2-5; D uncertain. The CDR3 covers 14 residues. Looked up from germline, CDR1 is ENHRY and CDR2 is SYGVKD. Trimming took off 3 bases at V and 1 base at J, with 9 bases between the two ends.

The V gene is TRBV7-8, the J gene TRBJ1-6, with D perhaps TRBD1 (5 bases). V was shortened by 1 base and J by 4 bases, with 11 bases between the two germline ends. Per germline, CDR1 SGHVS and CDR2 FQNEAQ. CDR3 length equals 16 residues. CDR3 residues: CASSLGSGTYNSPLHF. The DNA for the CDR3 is TGTGCCAGCAGCTTAGGCAGCGGGACTTATAATTCACCCCTCCACTTT. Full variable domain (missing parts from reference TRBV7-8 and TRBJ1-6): GAGVSQSPRYKVAKRGQDVALRCDPISGHVSLFWYQQALGQGPEFLTYFQNEAQLDKSGLPSDRFFAERPEGSVSTLKIQRTQQEDSAVYLCASSLGSGTYNSPLHFGNGTRLTVT.

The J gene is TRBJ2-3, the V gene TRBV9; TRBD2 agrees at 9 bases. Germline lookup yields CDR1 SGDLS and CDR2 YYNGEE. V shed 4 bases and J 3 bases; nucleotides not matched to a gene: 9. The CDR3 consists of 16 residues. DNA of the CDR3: TGTGCCAGCAGCCCAGAGGCGGGAGGGCCGACAGATACGCAGTATTTT. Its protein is CASSPEAGGPTDTQYF.

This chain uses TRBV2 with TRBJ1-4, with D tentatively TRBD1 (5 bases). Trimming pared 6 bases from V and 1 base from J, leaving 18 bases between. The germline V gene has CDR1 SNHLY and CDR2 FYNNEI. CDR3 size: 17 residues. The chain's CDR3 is CASSFGQRDLTNEKLFF. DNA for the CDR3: TGTGCCAGCAGCTTCGGACAACGAGATTTAACTAATGAAAAACTGTTTTTT.

The chain's CDR3 is CASSSSGTHETQYF. CDR3 DNA sequence: TGTGCCAGCAGCTCCTCAGGGACGCACGAGACCCAGTACTTC. The chain combines TRBV5-4 with TRBJ2-5; D is tentatively TRBD1 or TRBD2 (5 bases each). Germline assignment: CDR1 SGHNT and CDR2 YYREEE (reference sequence). The CDR3 spans 14 residues. The V gene lost 3 bases and the J gene lost 5 bases, with 14 bases spanning the gap. The full variable domain, completed using reference TRBV5-4 and TRBJ2-5, is ETGVTQSPTHLIKTRGQQVTLRCSSQSGHNTVSWYQQALGQGPQFIFQYYREEENGRGNFPPRFSGLQFPNYSSELNVNALELDDSALYLCASSSSGTHETQYFGPGTRLLVL.

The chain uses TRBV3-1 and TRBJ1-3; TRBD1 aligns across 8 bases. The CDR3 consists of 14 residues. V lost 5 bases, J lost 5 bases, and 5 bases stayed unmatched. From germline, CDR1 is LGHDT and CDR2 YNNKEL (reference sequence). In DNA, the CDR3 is TGTGCCAGCAGCTACGGGACAGGAAGAAACACCATATATTTT. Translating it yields CASSYGTGRNTIYF.

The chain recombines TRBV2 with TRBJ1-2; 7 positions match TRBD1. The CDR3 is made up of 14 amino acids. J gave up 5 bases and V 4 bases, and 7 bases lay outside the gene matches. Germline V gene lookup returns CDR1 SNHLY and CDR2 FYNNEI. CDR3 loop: CASSVVRGSYGYTF. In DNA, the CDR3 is TGTGCCAGCAGTGTAGTCAGGGGGTCTTATGGCTACACCTTC.

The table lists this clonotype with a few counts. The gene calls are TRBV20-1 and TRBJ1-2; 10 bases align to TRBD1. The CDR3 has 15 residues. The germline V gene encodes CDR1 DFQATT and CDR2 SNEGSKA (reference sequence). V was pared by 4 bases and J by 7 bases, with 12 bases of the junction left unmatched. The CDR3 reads CSATIGRDRGSGYTF. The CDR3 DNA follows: TGCAGTGCTACCATAGGCCGGGACAGGGGTAGTGGCTACACCTTC.

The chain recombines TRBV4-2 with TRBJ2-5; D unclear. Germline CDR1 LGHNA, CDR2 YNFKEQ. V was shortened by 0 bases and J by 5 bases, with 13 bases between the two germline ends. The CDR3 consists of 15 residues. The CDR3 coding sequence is TGTGCCAGCAGCCAAGAACGAAGCCCGGTCGAGACCCAGTACTTC. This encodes CASSQERSPVETQYF.

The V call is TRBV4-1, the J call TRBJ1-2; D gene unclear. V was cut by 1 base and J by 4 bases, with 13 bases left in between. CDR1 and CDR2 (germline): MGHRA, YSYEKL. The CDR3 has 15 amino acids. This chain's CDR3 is CASSQAMGGVYGYTF. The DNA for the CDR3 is TGCGCCAGCAGCCAAGCCATGGGAGGAGTCTATGGCTACACCTTC.

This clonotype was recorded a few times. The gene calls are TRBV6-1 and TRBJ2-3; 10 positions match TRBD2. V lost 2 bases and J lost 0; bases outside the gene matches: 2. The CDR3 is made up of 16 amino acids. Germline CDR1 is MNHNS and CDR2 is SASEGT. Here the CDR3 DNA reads TGTGCCAGCAGTGAACTAGCGGGGGCTAGCACAGATACGCAGTATTTT. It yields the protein CASSELAGASTDTQYF.

DNA for the CDR3: TGTGCCAGCAGCCTTGCAGGGGGTTCCCGGACCCAGTACTTC. This codes for CASSLAGGSRTQYF. The chain uses TRBV12-3 or TRBV12-4 and TRBJ2-5, with TRBD1 matching over 7 bases. The CDR3 runs 14 residues. The ends lost 6 bases at V and 7 bases at J; junction bases unmatched: 11.

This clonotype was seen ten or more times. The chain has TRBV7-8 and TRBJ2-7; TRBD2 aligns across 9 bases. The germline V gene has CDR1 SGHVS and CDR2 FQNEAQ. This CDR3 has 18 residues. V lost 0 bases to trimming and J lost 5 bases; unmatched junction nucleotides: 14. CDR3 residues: CASSLARDVAGDVNEQYF. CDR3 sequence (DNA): TGTGCCAGCAGCTTAGCGCGTGATGTAGCGGGAGACGTAAACGAGCAGTACTTC.

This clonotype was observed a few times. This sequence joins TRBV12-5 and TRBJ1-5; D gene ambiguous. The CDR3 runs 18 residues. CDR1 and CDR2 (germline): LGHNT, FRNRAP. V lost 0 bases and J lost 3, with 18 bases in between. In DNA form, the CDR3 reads TGTGCTAGTGGTTTGGTACGGGCCGGAGGGCGCTCCAATCAGCCCCAGCATTTT. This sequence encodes CASGLVRAGGRSNQPQHF.

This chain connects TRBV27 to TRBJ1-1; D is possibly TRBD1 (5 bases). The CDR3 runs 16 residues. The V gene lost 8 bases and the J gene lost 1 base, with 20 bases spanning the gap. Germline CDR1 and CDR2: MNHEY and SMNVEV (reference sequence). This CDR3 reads CASEGPTDGSNTEAFF. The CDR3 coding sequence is TGTGCCAGCGAGGGGCCGACAGACGGATCGAACACTGAAGCTTTCTTT.

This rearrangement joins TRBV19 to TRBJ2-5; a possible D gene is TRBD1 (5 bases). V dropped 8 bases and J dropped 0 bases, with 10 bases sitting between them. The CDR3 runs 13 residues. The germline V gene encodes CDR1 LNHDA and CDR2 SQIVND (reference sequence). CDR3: CASSQGYQETQYF. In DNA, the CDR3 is TGTGCCAGTTCCCAGGGATACCAAGAGACCCAGTACTTC.

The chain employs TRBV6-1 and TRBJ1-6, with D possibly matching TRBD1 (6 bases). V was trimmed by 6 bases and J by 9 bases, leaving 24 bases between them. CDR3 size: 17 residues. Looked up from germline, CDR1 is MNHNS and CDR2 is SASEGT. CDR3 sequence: CASRRLTGLRIRSPLHF. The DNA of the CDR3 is TGTGCCAGCAGGAGACTTACAGGGCTCAGAATTCGTTCACCCCTCCACTTT.

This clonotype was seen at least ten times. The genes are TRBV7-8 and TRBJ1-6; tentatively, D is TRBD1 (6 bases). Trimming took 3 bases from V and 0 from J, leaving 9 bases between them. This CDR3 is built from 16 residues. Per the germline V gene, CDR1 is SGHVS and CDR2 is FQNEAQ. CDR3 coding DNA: TGTGCCAGCAGCTTCGGCAGGGGCTCCTATAATTCACCCCTCCACTTT. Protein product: CASSFGRGSYNSPLHF. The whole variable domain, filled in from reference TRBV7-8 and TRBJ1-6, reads GAGVSQSPRYKVAKRGQDVALRCDPISGHVSLFWYQQALGQGPEFLTYFQNEAQLDKSGLPSDRFFAERPEGSVSTLKIQRTQQEDSAVYLCASSFGRGSYNSPLHFGNGTRLTVT.

Here the CDR3 DNA reads TGTGCCAGCAGCGCGGACGTCAGAGATGAGCAGTTCTTC. This encodes CASSADVRDEQFF. The chain carries TRBV5-6 and TRBJ2-1; no clear D. The ends were cut back, 4 bases at V and 8 bases at J, with 13 bases in the middle. Germline V gene data show CDR1 as SGHDT and CDR2 as YYEEEE. CDR3 length: 13 residues.

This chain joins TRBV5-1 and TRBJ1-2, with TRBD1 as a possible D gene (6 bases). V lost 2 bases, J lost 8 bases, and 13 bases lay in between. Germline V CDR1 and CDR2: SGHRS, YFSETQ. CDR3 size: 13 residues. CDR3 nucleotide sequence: TGCGCCAGCAGCTTACAGGGAGAGCGAGGCTACACCTTC. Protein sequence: CASSLQGERGYTF.